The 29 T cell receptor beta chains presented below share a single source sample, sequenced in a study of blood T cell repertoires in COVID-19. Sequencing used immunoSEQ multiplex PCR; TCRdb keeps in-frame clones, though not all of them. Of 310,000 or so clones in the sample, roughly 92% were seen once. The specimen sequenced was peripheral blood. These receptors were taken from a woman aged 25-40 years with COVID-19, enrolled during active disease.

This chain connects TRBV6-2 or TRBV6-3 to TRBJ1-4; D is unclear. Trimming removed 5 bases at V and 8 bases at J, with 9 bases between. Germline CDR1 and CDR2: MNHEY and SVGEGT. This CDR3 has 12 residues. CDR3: CASSRDREKLFF. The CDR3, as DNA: TGTGCCAGCAGTCGAGATAGAGAAAAACTGTTTTTT.

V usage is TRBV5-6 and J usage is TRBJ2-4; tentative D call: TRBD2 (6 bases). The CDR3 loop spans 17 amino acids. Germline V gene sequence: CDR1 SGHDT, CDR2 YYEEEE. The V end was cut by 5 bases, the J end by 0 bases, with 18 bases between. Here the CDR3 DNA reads TGTGCCAGCAGATCGAGGTCTGGAGGGCTAGCCAAAAACATTCAGTACTTC. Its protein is CASRSRSGGLAKNIQYF.

For the CDR3, the DNA is TGTGCCAGCAACCCCGGAGGGCCGGGTGGAGATACGCAGTATTTT. Translating it yields CASNPGGPGGDTQYF. This sequence joins TRBV2 and TRBJ2-3; D might be TRBD2 (6 bases). Germline lookup yields CDR1 SNHLY and CDR2 FYNNEI. Trimming took 7 bases from V and 5 from J, leaving 19 bases between them. The CDR3 extends over 15 amino acids.

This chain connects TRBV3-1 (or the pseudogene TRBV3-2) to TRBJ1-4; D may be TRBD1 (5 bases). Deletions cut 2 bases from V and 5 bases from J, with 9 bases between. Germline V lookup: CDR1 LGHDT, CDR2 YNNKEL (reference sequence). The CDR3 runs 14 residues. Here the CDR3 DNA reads TGTGCCAGCAGCCAATTCGGACAAAATGAAAAACTGTTTTTT. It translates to CASSQFGQNEKLFF.

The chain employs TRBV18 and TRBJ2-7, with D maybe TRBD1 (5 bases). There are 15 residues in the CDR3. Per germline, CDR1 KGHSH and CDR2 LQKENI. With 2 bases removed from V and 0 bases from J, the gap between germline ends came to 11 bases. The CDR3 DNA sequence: TGTGCCAGCTCACCATTGGGGCAGGCCTCCTACGAGCAGTACTTC. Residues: CASSPLGQASYEQYF.

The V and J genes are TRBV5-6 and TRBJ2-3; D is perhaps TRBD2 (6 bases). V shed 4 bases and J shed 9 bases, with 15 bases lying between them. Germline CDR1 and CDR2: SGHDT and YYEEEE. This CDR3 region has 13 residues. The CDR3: CASSAWRAGTQYF. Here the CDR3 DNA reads TGTGCCAGCAGCGCCTGGAGGGCCGGGACGCAGTATTTT.

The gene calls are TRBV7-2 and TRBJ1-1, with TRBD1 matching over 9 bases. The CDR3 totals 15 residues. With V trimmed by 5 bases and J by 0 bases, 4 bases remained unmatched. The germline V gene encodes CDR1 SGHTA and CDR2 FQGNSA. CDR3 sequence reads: CASSTGQGLNTEAFF. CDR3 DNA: TGTGCCAGCAGCACGGGACAGGGTTTGAACACTGAAGCTTTCTTT.

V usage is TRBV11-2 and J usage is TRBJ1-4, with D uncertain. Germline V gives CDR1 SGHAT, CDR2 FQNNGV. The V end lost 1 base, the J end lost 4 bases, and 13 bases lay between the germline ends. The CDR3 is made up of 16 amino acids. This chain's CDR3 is CASSLGSPGGNEKLFF. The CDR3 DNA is TGTGCCAGCAGCTTAGGCTCCCCAGGAGGTAATGAAAAACTGTTTTTT.

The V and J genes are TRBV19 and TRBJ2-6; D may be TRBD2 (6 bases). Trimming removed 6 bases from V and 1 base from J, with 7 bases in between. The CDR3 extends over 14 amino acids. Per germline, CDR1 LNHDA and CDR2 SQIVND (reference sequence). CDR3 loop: CASSRGSGANVLTF. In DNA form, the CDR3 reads TGTGCCAGTAGCCGGGGGTCTGGGGCCAACGTCCTGACTTTC.

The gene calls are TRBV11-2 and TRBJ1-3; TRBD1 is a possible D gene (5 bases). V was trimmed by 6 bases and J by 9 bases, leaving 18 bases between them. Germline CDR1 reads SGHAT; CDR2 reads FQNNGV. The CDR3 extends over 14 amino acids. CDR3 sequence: CASSSDQGLATIYF. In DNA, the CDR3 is TGTGCCAGCAGTTCGGATCAGGGTCTGGCCACCATATATTTT.

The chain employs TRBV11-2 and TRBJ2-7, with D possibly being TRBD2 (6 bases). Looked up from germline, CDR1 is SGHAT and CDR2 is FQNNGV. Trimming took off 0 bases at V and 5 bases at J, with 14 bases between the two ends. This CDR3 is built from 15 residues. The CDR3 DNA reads TGTGCCAGCAGCTTAGAGGGGAGGAGGAAGGACGAGCAGTACTTC. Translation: CASSLEGRRKDEQYF.

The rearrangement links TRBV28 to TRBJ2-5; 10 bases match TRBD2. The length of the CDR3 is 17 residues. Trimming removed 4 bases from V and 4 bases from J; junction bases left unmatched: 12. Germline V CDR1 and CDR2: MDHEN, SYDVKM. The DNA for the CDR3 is TGTGCCAGCAGTTCGTCCGGACTAGCGGTTAATGGAGAGACCCAGTACTTC. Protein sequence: CASSSSGLAVNGETQYF.

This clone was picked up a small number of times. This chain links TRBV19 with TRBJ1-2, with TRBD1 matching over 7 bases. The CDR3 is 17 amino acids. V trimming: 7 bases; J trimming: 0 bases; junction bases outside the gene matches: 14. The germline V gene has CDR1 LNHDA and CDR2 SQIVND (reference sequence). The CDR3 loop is CASTRNTRQGANYGYTF. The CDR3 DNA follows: TGTGCCAGTACCCGGAATACAAGACAGGGTGCTAACTATGGCTACACCTTC.

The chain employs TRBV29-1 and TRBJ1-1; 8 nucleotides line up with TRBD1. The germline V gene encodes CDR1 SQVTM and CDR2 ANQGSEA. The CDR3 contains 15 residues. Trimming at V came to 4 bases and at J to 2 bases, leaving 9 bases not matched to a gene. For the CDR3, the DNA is TGCAGCGTTGTACGGGACAGGCGGGTAAACACTGAAGCTTTCTTT. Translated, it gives CSVVRDRRVNTEAFF.

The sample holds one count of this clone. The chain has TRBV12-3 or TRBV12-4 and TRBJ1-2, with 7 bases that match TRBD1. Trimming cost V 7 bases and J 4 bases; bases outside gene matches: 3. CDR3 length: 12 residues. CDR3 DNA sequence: TGTGCCAGCACCCGGGACAGCTATGGCTACACCTTC. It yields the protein CASTRDSYGYTF.

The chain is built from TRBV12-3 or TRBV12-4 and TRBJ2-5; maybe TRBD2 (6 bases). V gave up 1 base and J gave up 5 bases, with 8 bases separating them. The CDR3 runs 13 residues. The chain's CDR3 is CASSLGLAETQYF. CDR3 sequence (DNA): TGTGCCAGCAGTTTAGGGCTAGCGGAGACCCAGTACTTC.

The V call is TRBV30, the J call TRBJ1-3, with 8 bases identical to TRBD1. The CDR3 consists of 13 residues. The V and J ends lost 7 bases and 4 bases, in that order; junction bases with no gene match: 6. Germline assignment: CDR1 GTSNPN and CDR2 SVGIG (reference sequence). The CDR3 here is CALTQGAGNTIYF. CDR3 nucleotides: TGTGCCTTGACTCAGGGGGCGGGAAACACCATATATTTT.

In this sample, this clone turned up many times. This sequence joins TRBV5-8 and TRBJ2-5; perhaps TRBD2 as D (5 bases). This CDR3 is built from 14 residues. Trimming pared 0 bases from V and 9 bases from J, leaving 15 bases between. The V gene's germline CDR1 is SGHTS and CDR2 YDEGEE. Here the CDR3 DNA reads TGTGCCAGCAGCTTGGGGAGCCAGAGGGTGTCCCAGTACTTC. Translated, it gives CASSLGSQRVSQYF.

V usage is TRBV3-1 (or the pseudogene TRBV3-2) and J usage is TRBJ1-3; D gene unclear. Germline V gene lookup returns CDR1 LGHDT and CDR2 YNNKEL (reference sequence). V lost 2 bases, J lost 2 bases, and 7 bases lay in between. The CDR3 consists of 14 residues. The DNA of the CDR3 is TGTGCCAGCAGCCAACCGGGTGCTGGAAACACCATATATTTT. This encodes CASSQPGAGNTIYF.

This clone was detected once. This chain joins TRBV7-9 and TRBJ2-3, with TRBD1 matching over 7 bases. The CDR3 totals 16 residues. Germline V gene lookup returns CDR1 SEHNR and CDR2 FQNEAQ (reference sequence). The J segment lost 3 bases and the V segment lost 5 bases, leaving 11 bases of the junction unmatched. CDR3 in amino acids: CASSRPQGISTDTQYF. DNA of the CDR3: TGTGCCAGCAGCCGACCACAGGGGATTAGTACAGATACGCAGTATTTT.

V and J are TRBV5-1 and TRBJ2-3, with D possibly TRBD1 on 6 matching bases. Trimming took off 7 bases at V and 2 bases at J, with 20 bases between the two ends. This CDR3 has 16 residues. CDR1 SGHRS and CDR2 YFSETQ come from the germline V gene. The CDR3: CASRPSRGRPTDTQYF. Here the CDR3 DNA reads TGCGCCAGCCGCCCCTCCAGGGGACGCCCCACAGATACGCAGTATTTT. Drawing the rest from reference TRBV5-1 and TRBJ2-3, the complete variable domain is KAGVTQTPRYLIKTRGQQVTLSCSPISGHRSVSWYQQTPGQGLQFLFEYFSETQRNKGNFPGRFSGRQFSNSRSEMNVSTLELGDSALYLCASRPSRGRPTDTQYFGPGTRLTVL.

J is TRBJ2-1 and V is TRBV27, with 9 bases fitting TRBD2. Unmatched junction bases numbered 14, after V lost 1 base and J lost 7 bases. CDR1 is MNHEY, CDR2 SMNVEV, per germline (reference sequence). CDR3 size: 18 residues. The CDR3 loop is CASSLLGLGREGSNEQFF. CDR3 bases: TGTGCCAGCAGTTTATTGGGCTTGGGGCGGGAGGGTTCTAATGAGCAGTTCTTC.

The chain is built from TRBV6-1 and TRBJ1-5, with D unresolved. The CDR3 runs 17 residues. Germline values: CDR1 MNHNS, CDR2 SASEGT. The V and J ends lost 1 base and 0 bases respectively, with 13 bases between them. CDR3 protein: CASSEDRGGFSNQPQHF. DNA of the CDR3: TGTGCCAGCAGTGAAGACCGCGGTGGCTTTAGCAATCAGCCCCAGCATTTT.

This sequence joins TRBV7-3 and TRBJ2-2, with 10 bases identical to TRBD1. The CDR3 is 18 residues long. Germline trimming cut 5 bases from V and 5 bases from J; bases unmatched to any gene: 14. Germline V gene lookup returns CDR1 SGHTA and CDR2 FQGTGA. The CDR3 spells CASSLIPVGQGSTGELFF. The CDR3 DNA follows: TGTGCCAGCAGCCTAATACCGGTGGGACAGGGGTCAACCGGGGAGCTGTTTTTT.

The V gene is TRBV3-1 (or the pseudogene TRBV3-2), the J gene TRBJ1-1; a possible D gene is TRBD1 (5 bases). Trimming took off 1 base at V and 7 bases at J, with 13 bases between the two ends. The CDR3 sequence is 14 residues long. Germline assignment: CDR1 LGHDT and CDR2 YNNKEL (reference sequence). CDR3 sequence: CASSQARVPSEAFF. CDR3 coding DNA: TGTGCCAGCAGCCAAGCCAGGGTGCCCAGTGAAGCTTTCTTT.

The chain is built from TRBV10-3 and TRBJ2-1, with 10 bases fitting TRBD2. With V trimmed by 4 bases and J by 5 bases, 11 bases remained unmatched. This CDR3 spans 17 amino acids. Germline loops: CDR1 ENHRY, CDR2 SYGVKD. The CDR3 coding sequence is TGTGCCATCAGTGGGTTTAATAGCGGGAGGTCTGACAATGAGCAGTTCTTC. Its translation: CAISGFNSGRSDNEQFF.

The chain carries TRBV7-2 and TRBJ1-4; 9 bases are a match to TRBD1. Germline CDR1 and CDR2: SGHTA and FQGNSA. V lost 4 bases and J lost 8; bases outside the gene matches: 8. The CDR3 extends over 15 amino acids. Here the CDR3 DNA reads TGTGCCAGCAGCTCAACTTCGACAGGGGGGGAAAAACTGTTTTTT. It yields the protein CASSSTSTGGEKLFF.

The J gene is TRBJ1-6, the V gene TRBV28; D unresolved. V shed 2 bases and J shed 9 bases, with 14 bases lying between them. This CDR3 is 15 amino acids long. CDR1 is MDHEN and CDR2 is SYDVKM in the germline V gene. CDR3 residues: CASSLAVGVGSPLHF. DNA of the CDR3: TGTGCCAGCAGTTTAGCTGTCGGGGTGGGTTCACCCCTCCACTTT.

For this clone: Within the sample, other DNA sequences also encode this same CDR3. CDR3 DNA sequence: TGTGCCAGCAGTCTGAGTCGGAACACTGAAGCTTTCTTT. It codes for CASSLSRNTEAFF. V and J are TRBV27 and TRBJ1-1; D not certain. Trimming shortened V by 5 bases and J by 1 base, and 8 bases separated the two germline ends. CDR1 is MNHEY, CDR2 SMNVEV, per germline (reference sequence). This CDR3 comprises 13 residues.